This T cell receptor (beta chain) is from a study of cytomegalovirus exposure and HLA in healthy donors. V gave up 5 bases and J gave up 0 bases, with 13 bases separating them. This CDR3 contains 15 residues. The germline V gene has CDR1 SEHNR and CDR2 FQNEAQ (reference sequence). In the PCR, 60 Vbeta and 13 Jbeta primers were used. The protocol was immunoSEQ multiplex PCR, while the TCRdb copy is restricted to in-frame clones and leaves out a portion. There are 180,000 or so clones in the sample; 60% to 85% occur only once, and approximately 2.9% lies in the top ten. This sequence originates from a male donor in good health and CMV-seronegative. V is TRBV7-9 and J is TRBJ1-1; D is possibly TRBD1 (5 bases). Sample: PBMCs. CDR3 amino acids: CASSRGGGMNTEAFF. In nucleotides, the CDR3 is TGTGCCAGCAGCCGGGGGGGAGGAATGAACACTGAAGCTTTCTTT. Variable domain in full (rest from reference TRBV7-9 and TRBJ1-1): DTGVSQNPRHKITKRGQNVTFRCDPISEHNRLYWYRQTLGQGPEFLTYFQNEAQLEKSRLLSDRFSAERPKGSFSTLEIQRTEQGDSAMYLCASSRGGGMNTEAFFGQGTRLTVV.